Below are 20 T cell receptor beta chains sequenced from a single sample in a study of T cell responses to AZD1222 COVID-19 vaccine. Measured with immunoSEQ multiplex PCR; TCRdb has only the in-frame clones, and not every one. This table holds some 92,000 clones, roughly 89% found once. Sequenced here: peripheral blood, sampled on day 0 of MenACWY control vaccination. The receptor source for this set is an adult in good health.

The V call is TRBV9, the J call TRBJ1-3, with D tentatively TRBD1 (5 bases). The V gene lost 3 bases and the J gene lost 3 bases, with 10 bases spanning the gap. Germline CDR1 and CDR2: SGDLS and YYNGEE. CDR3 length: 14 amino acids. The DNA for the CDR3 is TGTGCCAGCAGCGCAGACACAGGTGGAAACACCATATATTTT. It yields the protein CASSADTGGNTIYF.

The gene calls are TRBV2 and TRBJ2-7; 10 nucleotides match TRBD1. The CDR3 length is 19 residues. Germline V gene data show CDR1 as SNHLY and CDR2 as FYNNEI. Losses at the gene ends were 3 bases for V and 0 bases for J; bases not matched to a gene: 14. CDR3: CASSDLWGQGLLSSYEQYF. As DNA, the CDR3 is TGTGCCAGCAGTGATTTGTGGGGACAGGGGCTTTTAAGCTCCTACGAGCAGTACTTC.

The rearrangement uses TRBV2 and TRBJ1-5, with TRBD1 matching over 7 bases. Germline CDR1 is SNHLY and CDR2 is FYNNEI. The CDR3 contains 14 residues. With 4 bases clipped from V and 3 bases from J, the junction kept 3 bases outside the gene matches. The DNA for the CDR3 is TGTGCCAGCAGTGCGGACAGGTTCAATCAGCCCCAGCATTTT. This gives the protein CASSADRFNQPQHF.

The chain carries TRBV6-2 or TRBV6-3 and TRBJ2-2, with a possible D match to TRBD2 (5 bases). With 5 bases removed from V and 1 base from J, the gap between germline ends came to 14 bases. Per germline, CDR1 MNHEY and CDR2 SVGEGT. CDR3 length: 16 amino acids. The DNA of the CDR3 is TGTGCCAGCAGTATCGTAGGAGCGGAGAACACCGGGGAGCTGTTTTTT. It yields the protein CASSIVGAENTGELFF.

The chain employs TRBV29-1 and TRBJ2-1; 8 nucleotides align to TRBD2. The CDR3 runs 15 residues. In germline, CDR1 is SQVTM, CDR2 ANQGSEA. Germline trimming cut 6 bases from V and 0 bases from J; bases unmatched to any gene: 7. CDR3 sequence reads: CSVRSGSSSYNEQFF. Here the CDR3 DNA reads TGCAGCGTCCGGAGCGGGAGCAGCTCCTACAATGAGCAGTTCTTC.

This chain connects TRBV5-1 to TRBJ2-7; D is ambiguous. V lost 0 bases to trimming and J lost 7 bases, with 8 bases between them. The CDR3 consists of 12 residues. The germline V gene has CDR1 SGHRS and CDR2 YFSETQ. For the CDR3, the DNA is TGCGCCAGCAGCTTGGAAGTGGGAGAGCAGTACTTC. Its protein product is CASSLEVGEQYF.

CDR3 amino acids: CAISDWARSDEQYF. In DNA form, the CDR3 reads TGTGCCATCAGTGACTGGGCGCGAAGCGACGAGCAGTACTTC. The chain carries TRBV10-3 and TRBJ2-7, with D hard to call. V lost 3 bases to trimming and J lost 5 bases, with 14 bases between them. CDR3 length equals 14 residues. Germline loops: CDR1 ENHRY, CDR2 SYGVKD.

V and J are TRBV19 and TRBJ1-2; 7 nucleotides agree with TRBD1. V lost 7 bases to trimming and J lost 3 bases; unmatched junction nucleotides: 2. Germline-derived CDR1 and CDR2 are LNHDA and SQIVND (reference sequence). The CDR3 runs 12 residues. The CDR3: CASNDRDYGYTF. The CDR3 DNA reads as TGTGCCAGTAACGACAGGGACTATGGCTACACCTTC.

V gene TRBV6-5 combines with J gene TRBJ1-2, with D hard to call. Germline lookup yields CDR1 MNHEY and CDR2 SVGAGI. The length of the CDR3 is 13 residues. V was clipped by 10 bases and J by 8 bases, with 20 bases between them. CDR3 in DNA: TGTGCCACTCTGACCGCTACGGCGGGGGGCTACACCTTC. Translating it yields CATLTATAGGYTF.

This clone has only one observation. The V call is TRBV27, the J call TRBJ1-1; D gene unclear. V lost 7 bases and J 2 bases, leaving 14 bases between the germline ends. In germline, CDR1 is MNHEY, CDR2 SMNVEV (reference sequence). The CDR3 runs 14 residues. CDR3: CASIPPVPNTEAFF. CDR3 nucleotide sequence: TGTGCCAGCATTCCGCCAGTTCCCAACACTGAAGCTTTCTTT.

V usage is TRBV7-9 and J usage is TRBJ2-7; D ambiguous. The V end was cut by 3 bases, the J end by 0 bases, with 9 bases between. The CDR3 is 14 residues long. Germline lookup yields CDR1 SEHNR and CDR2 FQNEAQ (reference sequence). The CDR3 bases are TGTGCCAGCAGCTTTGACGGAAACTCCTACGAGCAGTACTTC. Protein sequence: CASSFDGNSYEQYF. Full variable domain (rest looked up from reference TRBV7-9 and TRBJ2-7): DTGVSQNPRHKITKRGQNVTFRCDPISEHNRLYWYRQTLGQGPEFLTYFQNEAQLEKSRLLSDRFSAERPKGSFSTLEIQRTEQGDSAMYLCASSFDGNSYEQYFGPGTRLTVT.

In DNA, the CDR3 is TGCGCCAGCAGTGAGTCCCCGGGAACGGGTCAGCCCCAGCATTTT. Translation gives CASSESPGTGQPQHF. The chain uses TRBV10-1 and TRBJ1-5; D uncertain. Germline V gene lookup returns CDR1 WNHNN and CDR2 SYGVQD (reference sequence). The CDR3 is 15 residues long. The germline V and J ends were trimmed by 0 bases and 6 bases, with 12 bases remaining between them.

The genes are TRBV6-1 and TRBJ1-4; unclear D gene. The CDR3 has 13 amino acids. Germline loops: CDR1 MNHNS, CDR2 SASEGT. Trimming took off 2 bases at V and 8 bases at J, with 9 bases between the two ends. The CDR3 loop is CASSEYRREKLFF. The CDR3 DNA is TGTGCCAGCAGTGAATACAGACGGGAAAAACTGTTTTTT.

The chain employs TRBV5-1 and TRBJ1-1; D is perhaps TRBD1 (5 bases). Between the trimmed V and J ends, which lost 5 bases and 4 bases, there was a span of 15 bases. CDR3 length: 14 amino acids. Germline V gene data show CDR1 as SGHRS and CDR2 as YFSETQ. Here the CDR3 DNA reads TGCGCCAGCAGAAGTTCAGGGCAGGTCACTGAAGCTTTCTTT. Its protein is CASRSSGQVTEAFF. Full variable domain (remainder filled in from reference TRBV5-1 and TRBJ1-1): KAGVTQTPRYLIKTRGQQVTLSCSPISGHRSVSWYQQTPGQGLQFLFEYFSETQRNKGNFPGRFSGRQFSNSRSEMNVSTLELGDSALYLCASRSSGQVTEAFFGQGTRLTVV.

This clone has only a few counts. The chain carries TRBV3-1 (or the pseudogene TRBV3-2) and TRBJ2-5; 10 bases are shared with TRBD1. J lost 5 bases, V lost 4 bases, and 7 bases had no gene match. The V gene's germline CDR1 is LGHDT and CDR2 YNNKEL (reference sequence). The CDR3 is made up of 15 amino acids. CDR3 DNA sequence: TGTGCCAGCAGCCGTGACAGGGGGCGACAGGAGACCCAGTACTTC. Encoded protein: CASSRDRGRQETQYF.

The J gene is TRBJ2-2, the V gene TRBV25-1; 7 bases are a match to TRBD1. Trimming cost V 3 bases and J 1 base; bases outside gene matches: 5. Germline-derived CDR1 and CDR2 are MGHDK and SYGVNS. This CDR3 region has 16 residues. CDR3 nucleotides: TGTGCCAGCAGTGAGAGGACAGGAGGGAACACCGGGGAGCTGTTTTTT. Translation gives CASSERTGGNTGELFF.

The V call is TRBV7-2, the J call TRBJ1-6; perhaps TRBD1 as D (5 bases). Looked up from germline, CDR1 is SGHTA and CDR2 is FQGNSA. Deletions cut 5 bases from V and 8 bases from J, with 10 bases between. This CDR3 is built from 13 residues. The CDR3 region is CASSEAQDSPLHF. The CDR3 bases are TGTGCCAGCAGCGAAGCACAGGATTCACCCCTCCACTTT.

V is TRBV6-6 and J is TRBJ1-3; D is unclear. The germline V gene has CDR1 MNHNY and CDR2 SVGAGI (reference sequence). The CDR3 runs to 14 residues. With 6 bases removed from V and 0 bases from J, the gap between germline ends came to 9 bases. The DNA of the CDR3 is TGTGCCAGCAGGCACGCGGACTCTGGAAACACCATATATTTT. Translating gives CASRHADSGNTIYF.

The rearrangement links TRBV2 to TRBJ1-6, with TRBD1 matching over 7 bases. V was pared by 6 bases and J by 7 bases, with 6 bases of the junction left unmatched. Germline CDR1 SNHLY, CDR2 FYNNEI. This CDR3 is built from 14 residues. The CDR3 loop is CASRAGTANSPLHF. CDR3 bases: TGTGCCAGCAGAGCCGGGACAGCCAATTCACCCCTCCACTTT. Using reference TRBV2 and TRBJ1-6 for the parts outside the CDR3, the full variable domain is EPEVTQTPSHQVTQMGQEVILRCVPISNHLYFYWYRQILGQKVEFLVSFYNNEISEKSEIFDDQFSVERPDGSNFTLKIRSTKLEDSAMYFCASRAGTANSPLHFGNGTRLTVT.

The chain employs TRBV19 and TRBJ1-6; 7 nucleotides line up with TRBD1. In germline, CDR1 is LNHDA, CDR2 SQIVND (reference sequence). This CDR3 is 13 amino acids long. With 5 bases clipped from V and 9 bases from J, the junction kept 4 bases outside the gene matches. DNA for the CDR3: TGTGCCAGTAGTGAGACAGGGATTTCACCCCTCCACTTT. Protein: CASSETGISPLHF.